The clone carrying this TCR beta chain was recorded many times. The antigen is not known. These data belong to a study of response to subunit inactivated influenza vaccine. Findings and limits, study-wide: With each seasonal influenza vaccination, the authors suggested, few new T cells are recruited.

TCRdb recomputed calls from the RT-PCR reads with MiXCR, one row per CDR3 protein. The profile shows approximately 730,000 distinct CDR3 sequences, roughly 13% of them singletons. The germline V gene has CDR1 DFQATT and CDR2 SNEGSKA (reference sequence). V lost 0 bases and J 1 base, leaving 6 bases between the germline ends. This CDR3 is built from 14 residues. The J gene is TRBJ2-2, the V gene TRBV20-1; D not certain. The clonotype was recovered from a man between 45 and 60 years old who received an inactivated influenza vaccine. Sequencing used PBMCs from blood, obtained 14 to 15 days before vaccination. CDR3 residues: CSARDAKNTGELFF. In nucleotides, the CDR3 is TGCAGTGCTAGAGATGCTAAGAACACCGGGGAGCTGTTTTTT.